The 23 T cell receptor beta chains below come from one sample, sequenced in a study of blood T cell repertoires in COVID-19. Clones were sequenced by immunoSEQ multiplex PCR, and TCRdb holds only the in-frame ones, with some missing. Among roughly 260,000 clones listed, roughly nine tenths were seen once. What was sequenced was PBMCs or T cells enriched from blood (not recorded which). These receptors were collected from a human donor in a cohort exposed to, infected with or recovered from COVID-19 (not recorded which). The donor label of this sample is uncertain.

The chain couples TRBV19 to TRBJ2-7; D is perhaps TRBD1 (5 bases). This CDR3 comprises 12 residues. Germline V gives CDR1 LNHDA, CDR2 SQIVND (reference sequence). Trimming removed 3 bases from V and 4 bases from J, with 7 bases in between. The CDR3 reads CASSMGPYEQYF. The DNA for the CDR3 is TGTGCCAGTAGTATGGGGCCTTACGAGCAGTACTTC. Using reference TRBV19 and TRBJ2-7 for the parts outside the CDR3, the full variable domain is DGGITQSPKYLFRKEGQNVTLSCEQNLNHDAMYWYRQDPGQGLRLIYYSQIVNDFQKGDIAEGYSVSREKKESFPLTVTSAQKNPTAFYLCASSMGPYEQYFGPGTRLTVT.

The V and J genes are TRBV19 and TRBJ2-1, with 8 nucleotides matching TRBD2. Germline V gene data show CDR1 as LNHDA and CDR2 as SQIVND (reference sequence). The CDR3 is 16 residues long. The V and J ends lost 6 bases and 9 bases, in that order; junction bases with no gene match: 16. In nucleotides, the CDR3 is TGTGCCAGTAGGGGAGAGGGACTAGGGGGGCATGGTGAGCAGTTCTTC. Its translation: CASRGEGLGGHGEQFF.

V usage is TRBV12-5 and J usage is TRBJ2-7; 13 bases line up with TRBD2. In germline, CDR1 is LGHNT, CDR2 FRNRAP. The CDR3 has 14 residues. Trimming took 6 bases from V and 3 from J; bases not matched to a gene: 2. The CDR3 reads CASGRLAGGYEQYF. The CDR3 coding sequence is TGTGCTAGTGGGCGACTAGCGGGGGGCTACGAGCAGTACTTC.

The rearrangement uses TRBV25-1 and TRBJ2-5, with a tentative D call TRBD1 (5 bases). Per germline, CDR1 MGHDK and CDR2 SYGVNS. Trimming cost V 1 base and J 1 base, with 10 bases left between them. This CDR3 has 15 residues. CDR3 residues: CASSESSGLQETQYF. DNA for the CDR3: TGTGCCAGCAGTGAATCGTCAGGGCTCCAAGAGACCCAGTACTTC.

The gene calls are TRBV6-5 and TRBJ2-5, with a possible D match to TRBD1 (5 bases). The CDR3 has 15 residues. Germline V gene sequence: CDR1 MNHEY, CDR2 SVGAGI. V lost 6 bases to trimming and J lost 0 bases, with 14 bases between them. As DNA, the CDR3 is TGTGCCAGCAGAGGGGAATGGGTGGACCAAGAGACCCAGTACTTC. Translated: CASRGEWVDQETQYF.

This clone appeared once. This chain connects TRBV11-2 to TRBJ1-6; D remains unclear. Trimming left V 2 bases short and J 7 bases short, with 12 bases between. The CDR3 is made up of 15 amino acids. Germline loops: CDR1 SGHAT, CDR2 FQNNGV. CDR3 loop: CASSLTGSLNSPLHF. CDR3 sequence (DNA): TGTGCCAGCAGCTTAACCGGGAGCCTGAATTCACCCCTCCACTTT.

This sequence joins TRBV6-4 and TRBJ1-1, with 10 bases fitting TRBD1. CDR3 length: 17 residues. The germline CDR1 and CDR2 sequences are MRHNA and SNTAGT. Unmatched junction bases numbered 14, after V lost 5 bases and J lost 5 bases. The CDR3 here is CASSRTGGIGMGTEAFF. The CDR3 DNA follows: TGTGCCAGCAGTCGGACAGGGGGAATTGGGATGGGGACTGAAGCTTTCTTT.

The V and J genes are TRBV9 and TRBJ1-1; D is unclear. The germline V and J ends were trimmed by 0 bases and 2 bases, with 8 bases remaining between them. The germline V gene has CDR1 SGDLS and CDR2 YYNGEE. The CDR3 runs to 14 residues. The CDR3 sequence: CASSVGAPNTEAFF. The CDR3 bases are TGTGCCAGCAGCGTAGGGGCGCCAAACACTGAAGCTTTCTTT.

V usage is TRBV6-5 and J usage is TRBJ1-5, with TRBD1 identical over 8 bases. Trimming took 6 bases from V and 2 from J; bases not matched to a gene: 6. This CDR3 is built from 15 residues. The germline CDR1 and CDR2 sequences are MNHEY and SVGAGI. DNA for the CDR3: TGTGCCAGCAGCGGGACAGGCGGGGGCAATCAGCCCCAGCATTTT. This translates into CASSGTGGGNQPQHF.

This chain links TRBV6-2 or TRBV6-3 with TRBJ1-1; 8 positions agree with TRBD1. Germline-derived CDR1 and CDR2 are MNHEY and SVGEGT. The CDR3 has 12 amino acids. The V gene end was trimmed by 4 bases and the J gene end by 10 bases; junction bases not matched to a gene: 5. CDR3 bases: TGTGCCAGCAGTTTCGACAGGGGATCAGCTTTCTTT. Protein: CASSFDRGSAFF.

On this clone itself: The sample carries other DNA sequences with the same CDR3. The gene calls are TRBV5-1 and TRBJ2-5, with 9 bases lining up with TRBD1. Germline CDR1 SGHRS, CDR2 YFSETQ. The CDR3 runs 15 residues. After removal of 0 bases from V and 2 bases from J, the junction contained 2 bases not matched to a gene. As DNA, the CDR3 is TGCGCCAGCAGCTTGGCGGGACAGGGTCAAGAGACCCAGTACTTC. Its translation: CASSLAGQGQETQYF.

This clone has only a few counts. The V and J genes are TRBV12-3 or TRBV12-4 and TRBJ2-3; D is unresolved. V shed 3 bases and J shed 4 bases, with 8 bases lying between them. CDR3 length equals 13 residues. The CDR3 reads CASSLATADTQYF. Here the CDR3 DNA reads TGTGCCAGCAGTTTGGCCACAGCAGATACGCAGTATTTT.

The chain recombines TRBV4-1 with TRBJ2-1; 7 nucleotides match TRBD2. The V and J ends lost 4 bases and 8 bases, in that order; junction bases with no gene match: 8. This CDR3 has 14 amino acids. Germline V gives CDR1 MGHRA, CDR2 YSYEKL. The CDR3: CASSPWTSRDEQFF. CDR3 sequence (DNA): TGCGCCAGCAGCCCCTGGACTAGTAGGGATGAGCAGTTCTTC.

V gene TRBV2 combines with J gene TRBJ2-1; 10 nucleotides align to TRBD2. V lost 6 bases, J lost 10 bases, and 3 bases stayed unmatched. The CDR3 spans 12 residues. Germline loops: CDR1 SNHLY, CDR2 FYNNEI. CDR3 residues: CASSGSGGEQFF. The CDR3 DNA reads as TGTGCCAGCAGCGGTAGCGGGGGGGAGCAGTTCTTC.

Comments on this clone: The sample contains more than one DNA sequence encoding this CDR3. The chain carries TRBV27 and TRBJ1-2; 7 nucleotides line up with TRBD1. Per the germline V gene, CDR1 is MNHEY and CDR2 is SMNVEV (reference sequence). V gave up 6 bases and J gave up 4 bases; unmatched junction bases: 5. The CDR3 consists of 13 residues. This chain's CDR3 is CASSPRQGYGYTF. In DNA form, the CDR3 reads TGTGCCAGCAGCCCTAGACAGGGCTATGGCTACACCTTC.

This rearrangement joins TRBV3-1 (or the pseudogene TRBV3-2) to TRBJ2-5; TRBD2 agrees at 11 bases. Germline loops: CDR1 LGHDT, CDR2 YNNKEL (reference sequence). The CDR3 has 15 amino acids. Trimming took 2 bases from V and 4 from J; bases not matched to a gene: 3. The CDR3 DNA sequence: TGTGCCAGCAGCCAACTAGCGGGGGGAGGAGAGACCCAGTACTTC. Its translation is CASSQLAGGGETQYF.

V gene TRBV18 combines with J gene TRBJ2-3, with TRBD2 identical over 8 bases. J gave up 2 bases and V 6 bases, and 10 bases lay outside the gene matches. This CDR3 region has 16 residues. The germline V gene encodes CDR1 KGHSH and CDR2 LQKENI. The CDR3 DNA is TGTGCCAGCTCTCCGAATAGCGGGGAACCCACAGATACGCAGTATTTT. It translates to CASSPNSGEPTDTQYF.

The genes are TRBV4-1 and TRBJ2-2; tentatively, D is TRBD2 (6 bases). Germline loops: CDR1 MGHRA, CDR2 YSYEKL. Trimming took 2 bases from V and 7 from J, leaving 23 bases between them. There are 18 residues in the CDR3. The CDR3 is CASSQSSPRDWGNGELFF. The CDR3, as DNA: TGCGCCAGCAGCCAAAGTTCCCCCCGGGACTGGGGGAACGGGGAGCTGTTTTTT.

With respect to this clone: Other DNA sequences in the same sample also yield this CDR3. This sequence joins TRBV19 and TRBJ1-3; no definite D call. V was cut by 6 bases and J by 0 bases, with 6 bases left in between. Germline V lookup: CDR1 LNHDA, CDR2 SQIVND (reference sequence). The CDR3 sequence is 13 residues long. The CDR3 here is CASSAVSGNTIYF. The CDR3 region has the DNA TGTGCCAGTAGCGCGGTCTCTGGAAACACCATATATTTT.

The chain links TRBV4-2 to TRBJ2-7; 7 bases are shared with TRBD1. Germline-derived CDR1 and CDR2 are LGHNA and YNFKEQ. Unmatched junction bases numbered 12, after V lost 5 bases and J lost 2 bases. This CDR3 is built from 16 residues. CDR3 loop: CASSMEDDRAPYEQYF. The CDR3 nucleotides read TGTGCCAGCAGCATGGAGGACGACAGGGCTCCCTACGAGCAGTACTTC.

The table lists this clone with a few counts. The chain has TRBV2 and TRBJ1-5; 8 bases fit TRBD1. The length of the CDR3 is 15 residues. V shed 7 bases, J shed 0 bases, and the junction held 5 bases outside the gene matches. CDR1 is SNHLY and CDR2 is FYNNEI in the germline V gene. Written as DNA, the CDR3 is TGTGCCAGCAAACTGGACAGGGCTAGCAATCAGCCCCAGCATTTT. Protein sequence: CASKLDRASNQPQHF. The variable domain in full, with the rest retrieved from reference TRBV2 and TRBJ1-5, is EPEVTQTPSHQVTQMGQEVILRCVPISNHLYFYWYRQILGQKVEFLVSFYNNEISEKSEIFDDQFSVERPDGSNFTLKIRSTKLEDSAMYFCASKLDRASNQPQHFGDGTRLSIL.

The V and J genes are TRBV2 and TRBJ1-6; no definite D call. The V end was cut by 4 bases, the J end by 9 bases, with 10 bases between. The CDR3 is 13 residues long. CDR1 is SNHLY and CDR2 is FYNNEI in the germline V gene. For the CDR3, the DNA is TGTGCCAGCAGTGTAGTCCCCCCTTCACCCCTCCACTTT. The encoded protein is CASSVVPPSPLHF. Together with reference TRBV2 and TRBJ1-6, the CDR3 gives the full variable domain: EPEVTQTPSHQVTQMGQEVILRCVPISNHLYFYWYRQILGQKVEFLVSFYNNEISEKSEIFDDQFSVERPDGSNFTLKIRSTKLEDSAMYFCASSVVPPSPLHFGNGTRLTVT.

The chain carries TRBV25-1 and TRBJ1-3; a weak D match, TRBD1 (6 bases). The CDR3 extends over 15 amino acids. The germline V gene has CDR1 MGHDK and CDR2 SYGVNS. Trimming pared 3 bases from V and 0 bases from J, leaving 9 bases between. CDR3 sequence (DNA): TGTGCCAGCAGTGACGGGGACATCTCTGGAAACACCATATATTTT. It codes for CASSDGDISGNTIYF.